The clone carrying this T cell receptor (beta chain) was picked up a small number of times. The data were obtained in a study of blood T cell repertoires in COVID-19. Trimming took 3 bases from V and 7 from J; bases not matched to a gene: 4. Germline lookup yields CDR1 SGDLS and CDR2 YYNGEE. The CDR3 extends over 14 amino acids. The table came from immunoSEQ multiplex PCR; TCRdb's copy has only in-frame clones and leaves some out. Of roughly 200,000 clones in the sample, 80% to 90% were seen once. This clonotype was sampled from a man aged 18 to 35 with active or convalescent COVID-19. The chain uses TRBV9 and TRBJ2-7; 13 bases line up with TRBD2. Sequencing was performed on peripheral blood. The CDR3 coding sequence is TGTGCCAGCAGCGGACTAGCGGGAGGCGGGGAGCAGTACTTC. Translated, it gives CASSGLAGGGEQYF.